These T cell receptor beta chains were read from a single sample in a study of blood T cell repertoires in COVID-19. The data were produced by immunoSEQ multiplex PCR, yet TCRdb's version contains in-frame clones alone and is incomplete. The data contain about 250,000 clones, around 86% of them seen just once; the ten biggest clones take up around 1.5%. The sample consisted of peripheral blood. The receptors shown here come from an older woman who had recovered from COVID-19. Both conserved end residues are part of each CDR3. Each record gives: CDR3 DNA, CDR3 protein, V gene, J gene, D gene, clone size. A D gene is named only where the DNA matches it firmly. Clone size is given for some rows only: seen once, a few or many times, or a class if the clone is expanded.

DNA: TGTGCCAGCAGCGTCTCCTGGAGCACCATATATTTT
CDR3: CASSVSWSTIYF
V: TRBV9
J: TRBJ1-3
D: .
size: .

DNA: TGCGCCAGCAGCCAAGTAGTTTCTGGCAGGGCATTCCGGGAGCAGTACTTC
CDR3: CASSQVVSGRAFREQYF
V: TRBV4-3
J: TRBJ2-7
D: .
size: .

DNA: TGTGCCAGCACTAGCGGGGGGGCCTACAATGAGCAGTTCTTC
CDR3: CASTSGGAYNEQFF
V: TRBV6-5
J: TRBJ2-1
D: TRBD2
size: .

DNA: TGCGCCAGCAGCCAGGAACTAGCGGGGGGGCCCGGTGAGCAGTTCTTC
CDR3: CASSQELAGGPGEQFF
V: TRBV4-3
J: TRBJ2-1
D: TRBD2
size: .

DNA: TGTGCCAGCAGTTTGTACAGGGGGCAGGTCAAAAACATTCAGTACTTC
CDR3: CASSLYRGQVKNIQYF
V: TRBV28
J: TRBJ2-4
D: TRBD1
size: few

DNA: TGCAGCGTTGCAATTGGGGGGGAGAATGGCTACACCTTC
CDR3: CSVAIGGENGYTF
V: TRBV29-1
J: TRBJ1-2
D: .
size: .

DNA: TGTGCCAGCAGCACCCGGACAGGGAGGGACACTGAAGCTTTCTTT
CDR3: CASSTRTGRDTEAFF
V: TRBV9
J: TRBJ1-1
D: TRBD1
size: .

DNA: TGCGCCAGCAGCTTTATAACAGGGGGGCCTCGAGCTGGAAACACCATATATTTT
CDR3: CASSFITGGPRAGNTIYF
V: TRBV5-1
J: TRBJ1-3
D: TRBD1
size: .

DNA: TGTGCCAGCATCTGGACAGTGCTAGCTAACTATGGCTACACCTTC
CDR3: CASIWTVLANYGYTF
V: TRBV2
J: TRBJ1-2
D: .
size: .

DNA: TGTGCCAGCAGCTTGGGGGACAGGGACACAGATACGCAGTATTTT
CDR3: CASSLGDRDTDTQYF
V: TRBV13
J: TRBJ2-3
D: TRBD1
size: .

DNA: TGCGCCAGCAGCTTCAGAGACATGAACACTGAAGCTTTCTTT
CDR3: CASSFRDMNTEAFF
V: TRBV5-1
J: TRBJ1-1
D: .
size: .

DNA: TGTGCCAGCAGTTCAGACAGTCTTAGCAATCAGCCCCAGCATTTT
CDR3: CASSSDSLSNQPQHF
V: TRBV7-8
J: TRBJ1-5
D: .
size: once

DNA: TGTGCCAGCAGTTACTCGGGGCAGGGTGCGGACACCATATATTTT
CDR3: CASSYSGQGADTIYF
V: TRBV6-5
J: TRBJ1-3
D: .
size: .